This TCR beta chain is drawn from a study of cytotoxic CD8 clonotypes in ibrutinib-treated CLL. Study in general: Results showed about 24 partial and 2 complete responses; following median 68 months, roughly 15 remained remitted, about 12 advanced. Response specimens were obtained following a median treatment duration of around 12 months, with a range of 6 to 36.

Only a few counts were recorded for this clone. Its antigen is not identified. Data came from immunoSEQ multiplex PCR; TCRdb stores just in-frame clones and leaves some out. This sample has tens of thousands of clones; roughly two thirds occur once, and the top ten carry 51%. V shed 3 bases, J shed 5 bases, and the junction held 4 bases outside the gene matches. Per germline, CDR1 LNHDA and CDR2 SQIVND (reference sequence). This CDR3 is built from 14 residues. Study conclusions and caveats: Public clonotypes were seen rarely and were contracted or stable on treatment. Sampling schedules were unmatched across sustained-remission and progressing patients.

The V gene is TRBV19, the J gene TRBJ1-1, with 9 bases matching TRBD1. This TCR was sampled from a human donor with chronic lymphocytic leukemia. This specimen was PBMCs, taken at disease progression, from a patient treated with ibrutinib. CDR3: CASSIDRGFTEAFF. The DNA of the CDR3 is TGTGCCAGTAGTATTGACAGGGGGTTTACTGAAGCTTTCTTT.